This TCR beta chain comes out of a study of T cells in Graves' hyperthyroidism and ophthalmopathy. Only a few counts were recorded for this clonotype. What was amplified from RNA transcripts were TCR beta CDR3 regions. Researchers ran a first-round RT-PCR on the TCR CDR3 using the HTBI primer set. MiXCR, run by TCRdb on the multiplex PCR reads, gives a single entry per CDR3 protein. The sample gives about 400,000 distinct CDR3 sequences, roughly 25% of which show up once; about 73% is in the top ten. Sequencing was done on a sample of blood. This clonotype was obtained from a man over 45 with Graves' hyperthyroidism.

The CDR3 loop is CASIGRGLGQPQHF. The CDR3 DNA reads TGTGCCAGCATTGGCAGGGGGCTAGGGCAGCCCCAGCATTTT. The chain employs TRBV2 and TRBJ1-5, with 8 bases matching TRBD1. Germline assignment: CDR1 SNHLY and CDR2 FYNNEI. The J segment lost 7 bases and the V segment lost 7 bases, leaving 9 bases of the junction unmatched. This CDR3 is built from 14 residues. The whole variable domain, remainder taken from reference TRBV2 and TRBJ1-5, is EPEVTQTPSHQVTQMGQEVILRCVPISNHLYFYWYRQILGQKVEFLVSFYNNEISEKSEIFDDQFSVERPDGSNFTLKIRSTKLEDSAMYFCASIGRGLGQPQHFGDGTRLSIL.